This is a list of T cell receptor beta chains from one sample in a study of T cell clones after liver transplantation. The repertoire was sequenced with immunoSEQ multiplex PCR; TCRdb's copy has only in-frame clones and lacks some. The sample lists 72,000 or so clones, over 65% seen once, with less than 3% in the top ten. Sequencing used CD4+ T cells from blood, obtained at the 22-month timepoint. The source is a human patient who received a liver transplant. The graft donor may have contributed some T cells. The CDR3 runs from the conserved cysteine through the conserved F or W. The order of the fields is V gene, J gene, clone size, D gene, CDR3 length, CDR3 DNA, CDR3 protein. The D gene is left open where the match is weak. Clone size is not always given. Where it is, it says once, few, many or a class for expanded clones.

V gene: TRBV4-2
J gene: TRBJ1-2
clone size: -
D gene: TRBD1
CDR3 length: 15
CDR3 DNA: TGTGCCAGCAGCCAAGACCAGGGGGCGGACTATGGCTACACCTTC
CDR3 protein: CASSQDQGADYGYTF

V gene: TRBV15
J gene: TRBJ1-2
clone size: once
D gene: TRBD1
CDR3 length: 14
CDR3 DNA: TGTGCCACCAGCAGACGTGGGACAGCTCGAGGCTACACCTTC
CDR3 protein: CATSRRGTARGYTF

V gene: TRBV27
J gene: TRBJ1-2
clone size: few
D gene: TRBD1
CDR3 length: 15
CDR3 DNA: TGTGCCAGCAGCCCGAGGACAGGAGCTAACTATGGCTACACCTTC
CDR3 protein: CASSPRTGANYGYTF

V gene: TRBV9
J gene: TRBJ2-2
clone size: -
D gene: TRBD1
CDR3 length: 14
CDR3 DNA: TGTGCCAGCAGCCCGCGACAGGGTACCGGGGAGCTGTTTTTT
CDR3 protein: CASSPRQGTGELFF

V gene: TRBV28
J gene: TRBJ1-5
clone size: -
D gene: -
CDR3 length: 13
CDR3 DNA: TGTGCCAGCAGTTTTATGATTCGGCAGCCCCAGCATTTT
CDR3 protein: CASSFMIRQPQHF

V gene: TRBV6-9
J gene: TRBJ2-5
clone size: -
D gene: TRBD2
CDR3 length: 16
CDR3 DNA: TGTGCCAGCAGTTATGAGGGGACTAGCGGGAGAGAGACCCAGTACTTC
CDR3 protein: CASSYEGTSGRETQYF

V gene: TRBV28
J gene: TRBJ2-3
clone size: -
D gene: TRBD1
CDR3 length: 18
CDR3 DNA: TGTGCCAGCAGTACATATCCGGGACAGGGAAGGTCATCAGATACGCAGTATTTT
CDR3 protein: CASSTYPGQGRSSDTQYF

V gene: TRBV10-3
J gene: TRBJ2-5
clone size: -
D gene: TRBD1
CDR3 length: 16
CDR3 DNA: TGTGCCATCAGTGAGTCGACAGGGGCGAAACGGGAGACCCAGTACTTC
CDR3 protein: CAISESTGAKRETQYF

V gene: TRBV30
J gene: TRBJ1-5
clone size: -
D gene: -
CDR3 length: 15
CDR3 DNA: TGTGCCTGGAGTGCTACAGGAGCCAGCAATCAGCCCCAGCATTTT
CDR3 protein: CAWSATGASNQPQHF

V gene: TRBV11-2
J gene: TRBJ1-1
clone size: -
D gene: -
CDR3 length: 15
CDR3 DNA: TGTGCCAGCAGCTTAGATTTTTCGGGGGCAACTGAAGCTTTCTTT
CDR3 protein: CASSLDFSGATEAFF

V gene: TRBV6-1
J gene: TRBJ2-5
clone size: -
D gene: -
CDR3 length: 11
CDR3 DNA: TGTGCCAGCAGTCGGGGAGAGACCCAGTACTTC
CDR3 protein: CASSRGETQYF

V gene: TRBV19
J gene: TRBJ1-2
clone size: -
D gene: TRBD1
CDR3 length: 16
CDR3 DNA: TGTGCCAGTAGTACTCAAACTGGACAGGGACCGTATGGCTACACCTTC
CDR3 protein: CASSTQTGQGPYGYTF

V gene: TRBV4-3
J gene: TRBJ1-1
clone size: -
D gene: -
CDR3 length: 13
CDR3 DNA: TGCGCCAGCAGCCAAGCTGTGAACACTGAAGCTTTCTTT
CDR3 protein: CASSQAVNTEAFF

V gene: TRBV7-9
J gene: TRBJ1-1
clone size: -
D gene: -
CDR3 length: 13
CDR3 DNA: TGTGCCAGCAGCTTAGCGAGGGGGGAGGAGGCTTTCTTT
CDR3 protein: CASSLARGEEAFF

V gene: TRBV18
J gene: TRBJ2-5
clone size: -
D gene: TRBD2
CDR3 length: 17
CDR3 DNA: TGTGCCAGCTCACCGAAGAGAGGGACTAACCTACAAGAGACCCAGTACTTC
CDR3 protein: CASSPKRGTNLQETQYF

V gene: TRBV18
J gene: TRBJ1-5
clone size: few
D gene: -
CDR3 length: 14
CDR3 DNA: TGTGCCAGCTCACGAAATACAGAGAATCAGCCCCAGCATTTT
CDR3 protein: CASSRNTENQPQHF

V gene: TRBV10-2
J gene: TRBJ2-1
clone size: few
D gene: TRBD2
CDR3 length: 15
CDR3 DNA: TGCGCCAGCAGGTCTCCGGGACTAGCGTCGGGTGAGCAGTTCTTC
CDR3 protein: CASRSPGLASGEQFF

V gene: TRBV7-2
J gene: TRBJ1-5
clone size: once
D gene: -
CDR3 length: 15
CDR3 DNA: TGTGCCAGCAGCCGCGGGGGTGAGGGCAATCAGCCCCAGCATTTT
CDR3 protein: CASSRGGEGNQPQHF

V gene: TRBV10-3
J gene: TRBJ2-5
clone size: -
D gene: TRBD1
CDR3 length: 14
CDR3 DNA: TGTGCCATCAGTGAGCAGGGACAGGGAAAGACCCAGTACTTC
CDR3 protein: CAISEQGQGKTQYF

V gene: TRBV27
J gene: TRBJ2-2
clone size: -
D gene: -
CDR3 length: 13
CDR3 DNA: TGTGCCAGCACTCTCGAGGTGAGCGGGGAGCTGTTTTTT
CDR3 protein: CASTLEVSGELFF

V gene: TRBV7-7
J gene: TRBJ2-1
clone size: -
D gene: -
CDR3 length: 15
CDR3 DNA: TGTGCTAGCAGCTCGGACGTTAGCTCCTACAATGAGCAGTTCTTC
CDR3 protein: CASSSDVSSYNEQFF

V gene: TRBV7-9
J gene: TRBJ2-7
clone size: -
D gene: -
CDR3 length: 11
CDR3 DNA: TGTGCCAGCGGAGCAGGGCTCGAGCAGTACTTC
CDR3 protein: CASGAGLEQYF

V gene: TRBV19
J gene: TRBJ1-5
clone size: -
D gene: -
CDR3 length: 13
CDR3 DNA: TGTGCCAGTAGTATTCTGCAGGCGGAGCCCCAGCATTTT
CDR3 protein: CASSILQAEPQHF

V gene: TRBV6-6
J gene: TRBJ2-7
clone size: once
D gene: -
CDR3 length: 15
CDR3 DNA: TGTGCCAGCAGTGCTCGGGGAAGCGGGTCCTACGAGCAGTACTTC
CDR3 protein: CASSARGSGSYEQYF

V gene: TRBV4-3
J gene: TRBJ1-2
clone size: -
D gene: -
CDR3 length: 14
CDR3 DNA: TGCGCCAGCAGCCAAGGATTAGCTAACTATGGCTACACCTTC
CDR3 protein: CASSQGLANYGYTF

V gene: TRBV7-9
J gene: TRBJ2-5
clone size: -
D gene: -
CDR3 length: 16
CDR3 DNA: TGTGCCAGCAGCCACCGAGGGGGACCCTTGCTGGAGACCCAGTACTTC
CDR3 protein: CASSHRGGPLLETQYF

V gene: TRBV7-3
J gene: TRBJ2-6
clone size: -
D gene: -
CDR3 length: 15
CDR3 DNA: TGTGCCAGCAGCTTAGACAACTCTGGGGCCAACGTCCTGACTTTC
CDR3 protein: CASSLDNSGANVLTF

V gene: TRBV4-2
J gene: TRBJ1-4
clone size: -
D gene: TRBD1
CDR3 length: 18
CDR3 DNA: TGTGCCAGCAGCCAAGAGATAGGACAGGGGGCGCCGGCTGAAAAACTGTTTTTT
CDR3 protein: CASSQEIGQGAPAEKLFF

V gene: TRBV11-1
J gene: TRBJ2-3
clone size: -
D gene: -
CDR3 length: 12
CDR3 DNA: TGTGCCAGCAGCTTAGGCACAGATACGCAGTATTTT
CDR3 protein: CASSLGTDTQYF

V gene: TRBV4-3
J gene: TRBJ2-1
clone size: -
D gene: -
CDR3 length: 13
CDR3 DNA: TGCGCCAGCAGCCAAGCCCCCCGAGATGAGCAGTTCTTC
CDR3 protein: CASSQAPRDEQFF

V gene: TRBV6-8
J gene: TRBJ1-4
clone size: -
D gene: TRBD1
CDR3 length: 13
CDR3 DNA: TGTGCCAGCAGTCTCGACAGGGATGAAAAACTGTTTTTT
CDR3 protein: CASSLDRDEKLFF

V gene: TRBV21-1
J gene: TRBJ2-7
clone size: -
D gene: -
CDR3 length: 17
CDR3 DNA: TGTGCCAGCAGCGCCCGAAGGGGACTAGCGGGGAACTACGAGCAGTACTTC
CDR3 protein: CASSARRGLAGNYEQYF

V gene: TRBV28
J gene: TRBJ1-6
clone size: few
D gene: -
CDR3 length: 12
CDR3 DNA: TGTGCCAGCCAGGGGCAGGGCTCACCCCTCCACTTT
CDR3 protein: CASQGQGSPLHF

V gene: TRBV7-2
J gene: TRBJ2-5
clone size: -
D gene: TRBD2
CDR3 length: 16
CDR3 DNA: TGTGCCAGCAGCCCCCGGACTAGCGGGGGGATCGAGACCCAGTACTTC
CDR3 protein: CASSPRTSGGIETQYF

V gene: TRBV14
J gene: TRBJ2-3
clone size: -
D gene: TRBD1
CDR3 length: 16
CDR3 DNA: TGTGCCAGCAGCCCAGCGGACAGGCACCCCACAGATACGCAGTATTTT
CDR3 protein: CASSPADRHPTDTQYF

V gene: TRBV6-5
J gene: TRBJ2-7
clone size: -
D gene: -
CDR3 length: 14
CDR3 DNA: TGTGCCAGCGGGGCTAGCCGGGCTGGTTACGAGCAGTACTTC
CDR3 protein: CASGASRAGYEQYF

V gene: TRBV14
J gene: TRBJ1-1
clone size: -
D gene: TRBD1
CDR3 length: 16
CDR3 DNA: TGTGCCAGCAGCCAAGTAGGCGGGACAGGCTACACTGAAGCTTTCTTT
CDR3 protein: CASSQVGGTGYTEAFF

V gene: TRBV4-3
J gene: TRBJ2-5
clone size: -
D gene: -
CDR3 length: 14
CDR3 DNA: TGCGCCAGCAGCCAGAATCTAGCACGGGAGACCCAGTACTTC
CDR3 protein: CASSQNLARETQYF

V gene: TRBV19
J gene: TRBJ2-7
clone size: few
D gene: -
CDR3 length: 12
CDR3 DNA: TGTGCCAGTAAGGCGGAGTTTAGGGAGCAGTACTTC
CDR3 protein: CASKAEFREQYF

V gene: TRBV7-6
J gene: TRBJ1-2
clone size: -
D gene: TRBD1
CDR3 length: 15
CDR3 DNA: TGTGCCAGCAGCTTAGGGGACAGGGGGAGCTATGGCTACACCTTC
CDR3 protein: CASSLGDRGSYGYTF

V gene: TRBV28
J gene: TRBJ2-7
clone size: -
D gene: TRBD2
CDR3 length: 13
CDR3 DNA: TGTGCCAGCAGTAGCGGGGGCTCCTACGAGCAGTACTTC
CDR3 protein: CASSSGGSYEQYF

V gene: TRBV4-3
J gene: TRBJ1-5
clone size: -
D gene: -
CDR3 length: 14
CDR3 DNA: TGCGCCAGCAGCCAAGCAGTCACGGGGGGGCCCCAGCATTTT
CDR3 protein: CASSQAVTGGPQHF

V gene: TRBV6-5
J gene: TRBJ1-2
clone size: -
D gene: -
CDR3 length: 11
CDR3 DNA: TGTGCCAGCAGTTCTACGTATGGCTACACCTTC
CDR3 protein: CASSSTYGYTF

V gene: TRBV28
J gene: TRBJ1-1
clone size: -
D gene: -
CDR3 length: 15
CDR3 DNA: TGTGCCAGCAGTTCCCTGACACCCCAGGTTACTGAAGCTTTCTTT
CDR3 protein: CASSSLTPQVTEAFF

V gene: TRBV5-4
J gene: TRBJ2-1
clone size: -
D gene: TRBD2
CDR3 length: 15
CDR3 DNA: TGTGCCAGCAGCACTAGCGGGGGGGCCTACAATGAGCAGTTCTTC
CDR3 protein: CASSTSGGAYNEQFF

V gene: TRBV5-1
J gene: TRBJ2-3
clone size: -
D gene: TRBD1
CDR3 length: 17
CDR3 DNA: TGCGCCAGCAGCATTTACGGGACAGGGACTAGCACAGATACGCAGTATTTT
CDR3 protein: CASSIYGTGTSTDTQYF

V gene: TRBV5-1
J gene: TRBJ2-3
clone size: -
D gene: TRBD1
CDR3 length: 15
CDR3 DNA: TGCGCCAGCAGCTTGGGGCAGGGGGCAGGTCATACGCAGTATTTT
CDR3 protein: CASSLGQGAGHTQYF

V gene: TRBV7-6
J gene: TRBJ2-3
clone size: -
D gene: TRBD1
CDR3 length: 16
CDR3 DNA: TGTGCCAGCAGCCATGAGACAGGGGGGGGCACAGATACGCAGTATTTT
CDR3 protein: CASSHETGGGTDTQYF

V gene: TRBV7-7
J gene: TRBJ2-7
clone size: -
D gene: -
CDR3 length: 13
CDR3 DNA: TGTGCCAGCAGCCTGGCAGGGGACCGCGAGCAGTACTTC
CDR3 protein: CASSLAGDREQYF

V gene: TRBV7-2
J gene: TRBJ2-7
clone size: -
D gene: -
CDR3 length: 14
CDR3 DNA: TGTGCCAGCAGCTTGGCGGCGAGGGGATACGAGCAGTACTTC
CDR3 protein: CASSLAARGYEQYF

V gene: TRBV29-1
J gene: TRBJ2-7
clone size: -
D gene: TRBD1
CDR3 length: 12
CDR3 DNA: TGCAGCGTTCGGGACAGTTCCTACGAGCAGTACTTC
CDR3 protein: CSVRDSSYEQYF

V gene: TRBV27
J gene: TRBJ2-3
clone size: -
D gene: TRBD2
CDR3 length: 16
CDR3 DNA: TGTGCCAGCAGTTTACTAGCGGGAAAGAGGACAGATACGCAGTATTTT
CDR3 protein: CASSLLAGKRTDTQYF

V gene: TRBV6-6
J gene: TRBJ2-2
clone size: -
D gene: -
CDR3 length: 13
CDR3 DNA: TGTGCCAGCAGGGCAGGGTACACCGGGGAGCTGTTTTTT
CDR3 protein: CASRAGYTGELFF

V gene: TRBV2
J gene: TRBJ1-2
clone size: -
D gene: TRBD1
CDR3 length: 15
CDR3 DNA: TGTGCCAGCAGTGGAGGGCAGGGGGCGTTCTATGGCTACACCTTC
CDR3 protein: CASSGGQGAFYGYTF

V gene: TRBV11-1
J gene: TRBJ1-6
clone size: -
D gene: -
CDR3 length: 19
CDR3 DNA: TGTGCCAGCAGCTTAGGAGGAAGAAACACCGGGACACGGAATTCACCCCTCCACTTT
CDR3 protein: CASSLGGRNTGTRNSPLHF

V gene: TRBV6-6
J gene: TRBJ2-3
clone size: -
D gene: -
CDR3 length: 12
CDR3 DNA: TGTGCCAGCATGGTAGGGACAGATACGCAGTATTTT
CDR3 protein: CASMVGTDTQYF

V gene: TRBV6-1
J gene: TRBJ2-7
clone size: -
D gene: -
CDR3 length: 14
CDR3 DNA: TGTGCCAGCACATGGACTCTTGGAGCTAGGGAGCAGTACTTC
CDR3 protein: CASTWTLGAREQYF